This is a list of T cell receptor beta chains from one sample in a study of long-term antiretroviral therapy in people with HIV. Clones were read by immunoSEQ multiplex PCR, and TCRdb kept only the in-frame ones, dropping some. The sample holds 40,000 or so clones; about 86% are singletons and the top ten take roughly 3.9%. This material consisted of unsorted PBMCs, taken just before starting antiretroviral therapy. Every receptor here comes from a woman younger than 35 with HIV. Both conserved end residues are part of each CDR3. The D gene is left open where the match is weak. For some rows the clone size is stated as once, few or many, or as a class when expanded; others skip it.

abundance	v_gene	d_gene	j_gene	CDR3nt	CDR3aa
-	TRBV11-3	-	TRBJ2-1	TGTGCCAGCAGCTCCTTTAGGAATGAGCAGTTCTTC	CASSSFRNEQFF
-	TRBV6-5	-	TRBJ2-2	TGTGCCAGCAGTCGGGAAGGGGTCGGGGAGCTGTTTTTT	CASSREGVGELFF
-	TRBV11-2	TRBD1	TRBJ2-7	TGTGCCAGCAGTCTGACTGGGACAGAGACCTACGAGCAGTACTTC	CASSLTGTETYEQYF
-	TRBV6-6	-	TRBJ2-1	TGTGCCAGCAGTTACCGACAGGACTTATACTACAATGAGCAGTTCTTC	CASSYRQDLYYNEQFF
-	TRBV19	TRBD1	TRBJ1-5	TGTGCCAGTAGTACCACCGGGGGACAGGGTGAAAATCAGCCCCAGCATTTT	CASSTTGGQGENQPQHF
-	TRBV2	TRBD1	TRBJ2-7	TGTGCCAGCCCTAAGGGCACAGGGGGCCTTGGGTCCTACGAGCAGTACTTC	CASPKGTGGLGSYEQYF
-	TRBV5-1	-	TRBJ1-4	TGCGCCAGCAGCTTGGGGACAGTCTCGGCGAATGAAAAACTGTTTTTT	CASSLGTVSANEKLFF
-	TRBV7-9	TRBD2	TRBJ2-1	TGTGCCAGCAGCTCGGGACTAGCGGGAGGCCCAGATTACAATGAGCAGTTCTTC	CASSSGLAGGPDYNEQFF
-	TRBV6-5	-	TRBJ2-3	TGTGCCAGCAGACGTAGCGCAGATACGCAGTATTTT	CASRRSADTQYF
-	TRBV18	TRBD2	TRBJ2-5	TGTGCCAGCTCACCACCGAAGACGGCGGGAGGGTTGTGGGAGACCCAGTACTTC	CASSPPKTAGGLWETQYF
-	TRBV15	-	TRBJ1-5	TGTGCCACCAGCAGAGAAGGTGGAAGTCAGCCCCAGCATTTT	CATSREGGSQPQHF
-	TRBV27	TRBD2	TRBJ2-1	TGTGCCAGCAGTCCGGGACTAGCGGGAACCAATGAGCAGTTCTTC	CASSPGLAGTNEQFF
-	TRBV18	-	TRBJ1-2	TGTGCCAGCTCACCGTCGGGAAACAGCAGTCCCCCGAATGGCTACACCTTC	CASSPSGNSSPPNGYTF
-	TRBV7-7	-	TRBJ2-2	TGTGCTAGCAGCTTCCCCACCGGGGAGCTGTTTTTT	CASSFPTGELFF
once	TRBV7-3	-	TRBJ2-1	TGTGCCAGCAGCCGTGGGGGCACATACAATGAGCAGTTCTTC	CASSRGGTYNEQFF
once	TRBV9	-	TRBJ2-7	TGTGCCAGCAGCGTAGGACAGTTCCCCTCCTACGAGCAGTACTTC	CASSVGQFPSYEQYF
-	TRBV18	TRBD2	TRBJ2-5	TGTGCCAGCTCACACTCGGCGGGAGTGAAGGAGCACTTC	CASSHSAGVKEHF
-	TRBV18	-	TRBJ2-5	TGTGCCAGCTCACCACCGGGTAGGCAGCAAGAGACCCAGTACTTC	CASSPPGRQQETQYF
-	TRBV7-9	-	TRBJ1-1	TGTGCCAGCAGCTTAGTGGGGGGGTACACTGAAGCTTTCTTT	CASSLVGGYTEAFF
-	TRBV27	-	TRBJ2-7	TGTGCCAGCAGTTTAGGGGCAGCTTACGAGCAGTACTTC	CASSLGAAYEQYF
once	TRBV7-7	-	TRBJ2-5	TGTGCTAGCGGACACCTAAGCGAGACCCAGTACTTC	CASGHLSETQYF
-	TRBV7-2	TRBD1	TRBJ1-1	TGTGCCAGCAGCTCAGCATACAGGGGAACTGAAGCTTTCTTT	CASSSAYRGTEAFF
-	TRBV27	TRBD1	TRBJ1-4	TGTGCCAGCAGTCCGCGGACAGGGGGATATGAAAAACTGTTTTTT	CASSPRTGGYEKLFF